The present entry profiles one TCR beta chain with its context. These data come from a study of blood T cell repertoires in COVID-19. Study in general: Some COVID-19 samples were acute and others convalescent; all came from the United States, Italy and Spain. PBMCs, B-cell-depleted T cells, or T cells were the source of the cDNA or gDNA that made up the material.

As handled by the study authors: Reference gene primer amplification gave nucleated cell count estimates. TCRdb keeps only in-frame clones here, not all; method: immunoSEQ multiplex PCR. That table supplies the V and J calls and clone size; D and trimming were determined from the DNA. Of 250,000 or so clones in the sample, around 86% were seen once. Per germline, CDR1 MNHNY and CDR2 SVGAGI (reference sequence). This CDR3 has 14 amino acids. Trimming shortened V by 2 bases and J by 5 bases, and 9 bases separated the two germline ends. V is TRBV6-6 and J is TRBJ1-4; D call uncertain. The sequenced sample consisted of peripheral blood. This receptor was taken from a woman aged 40-49 years who had recovered from COVID-19. Here the CDR3 reads CASSYPGDNEKLFF. The DNA for the CDR3 is TGTGCCAGCAGTTACCCCGGAGACAATGAAAAACTGTTTTTT.